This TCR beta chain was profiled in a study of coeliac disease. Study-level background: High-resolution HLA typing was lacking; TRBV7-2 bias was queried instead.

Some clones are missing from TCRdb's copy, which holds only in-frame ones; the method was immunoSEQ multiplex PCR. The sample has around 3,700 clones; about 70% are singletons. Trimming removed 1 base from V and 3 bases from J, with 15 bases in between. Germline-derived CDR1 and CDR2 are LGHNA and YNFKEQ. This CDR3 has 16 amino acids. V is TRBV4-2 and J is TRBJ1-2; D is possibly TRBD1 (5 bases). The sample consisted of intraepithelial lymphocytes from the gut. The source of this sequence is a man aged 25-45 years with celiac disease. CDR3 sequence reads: CASSQAPPSRDYGYTF. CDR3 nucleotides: TGTGCCAGCAGCCAAGCGCCACCGAGCAGGGACTATGGCTACACCTTC.